This TCR beta chain was captured in a study of tumor and adjacent non-tumor tissue in lung cancer. Study summary: The cohort had about a dozen adenocarcinoma, a couple of squamous cell and 1 small cell patients. The study, taken as a whole, reports: Normal lung showed higher cumulative top 100 clone frequency than tumor. Tumor tissue had significantly higher TCR diversity than normal lung.

TCRbeta libraries were built with three rounds of nested PCR, modified from ARM-PCR. TCRdb redid the calling of the multiplex PCR reads with MiXCR, one entry per CDR3 protein. The sample yields 50,000 to 70,000 distinct CDR3 sequences, roughly 57% seen once. This sample's RNA came from whole unsorted tissue. This non-tumor lung sample came from over 3 cm beyond the tumor edge. Newly diagnosed lung cancer patients had thoracic surgery in China, August–late 2014, without prior chemotherapy. This clonotype has only a few counts. Its antigen is unknown. One end of the junction is discordant with germline, which a read error may explain. CDR1 SQVTM and CDR2 ANQGSEA come from the germline V gene. The CDR3 runs 15 residues.

The V gene is TRBV29-1, the J gene TRBJ1-2, with TRBD1 matching 8 bases. This clonotype was obtained from a man aged 65 to 79 with non-small cell lung cancer. Sequenced: distant non-tumor lung tissue. This chain's CDR3 is CSVGDGQGFDHGYTF. The DNA of the CDR3 is TGCAGTGTTGGTGACGGACAGGGATTTGACCATGGCTACACCTTC.